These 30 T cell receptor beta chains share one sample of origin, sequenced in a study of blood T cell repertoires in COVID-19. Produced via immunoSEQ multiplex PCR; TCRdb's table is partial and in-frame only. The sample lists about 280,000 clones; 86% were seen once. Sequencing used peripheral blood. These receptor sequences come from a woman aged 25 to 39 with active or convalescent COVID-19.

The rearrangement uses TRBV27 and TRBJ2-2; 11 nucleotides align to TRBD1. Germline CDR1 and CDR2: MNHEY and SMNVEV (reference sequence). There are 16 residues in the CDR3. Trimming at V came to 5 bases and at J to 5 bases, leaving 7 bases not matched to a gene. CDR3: CASSERTGGETGELFF. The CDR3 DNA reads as TGTGCCAGCAGTGAACGGACAGGGGGCGAGACCGGGGAGCTGTTTTTT.

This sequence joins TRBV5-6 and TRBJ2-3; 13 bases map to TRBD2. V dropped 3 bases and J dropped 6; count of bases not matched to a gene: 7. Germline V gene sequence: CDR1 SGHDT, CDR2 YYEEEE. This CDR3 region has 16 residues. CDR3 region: CASSSGLAGYADTQYF. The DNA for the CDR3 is TGTGCCAGCAGCTCGGGACTAGCGGGGTACGCGGATACGCAGTATTTT.

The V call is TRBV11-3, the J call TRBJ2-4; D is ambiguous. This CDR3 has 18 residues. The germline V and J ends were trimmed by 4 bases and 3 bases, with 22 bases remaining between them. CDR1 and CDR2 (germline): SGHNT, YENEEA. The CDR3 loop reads CASSSYRRYPLGKNIQYF. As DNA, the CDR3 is TGTGCCAGCAGCTCTTACCGGAGATACCCCCTAGGCAAAAACATTCAGTACTTC.

The CDR3 region has the DNA TGTGCCAGCGGACAAACAGCTAACTATGGCTACACCTTC. It codes for CASGQTANYGYTF. V and J are TRBV28 and TRBJ1-2, with D perhaps TRBD1 (5 bases). Germline CDR1 is MDHEN and CDR2 is SYDVKM. This CDR3 has 13 residues. V lost 8 bases to trimming and J lost 0 bases, with 10 bases between them.

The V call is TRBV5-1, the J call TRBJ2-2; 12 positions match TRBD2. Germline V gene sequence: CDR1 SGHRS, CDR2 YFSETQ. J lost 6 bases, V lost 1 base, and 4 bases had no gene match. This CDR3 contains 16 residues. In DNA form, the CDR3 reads TGCGCCAGCAGCTTGCAACTAGCGGGGGGATCCGGGGAGCTGTTTTTT. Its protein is CASSLQLAGGSGELFF.

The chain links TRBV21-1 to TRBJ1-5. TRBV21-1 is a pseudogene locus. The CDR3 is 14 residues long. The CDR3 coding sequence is TGTGCCAGCAGCATCCCCTATAGCAATCAGCCCCAGCATTTT. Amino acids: CASSIPYSNQPQHF.

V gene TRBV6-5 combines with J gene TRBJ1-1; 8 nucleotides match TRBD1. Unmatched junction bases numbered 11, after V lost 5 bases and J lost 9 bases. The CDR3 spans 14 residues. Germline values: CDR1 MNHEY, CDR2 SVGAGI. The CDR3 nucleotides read TGTGCCAGCAGTCAAACTACGACAGGGGAGAAAGCTTTCTTT. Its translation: CASSQTTTGEKAFF.

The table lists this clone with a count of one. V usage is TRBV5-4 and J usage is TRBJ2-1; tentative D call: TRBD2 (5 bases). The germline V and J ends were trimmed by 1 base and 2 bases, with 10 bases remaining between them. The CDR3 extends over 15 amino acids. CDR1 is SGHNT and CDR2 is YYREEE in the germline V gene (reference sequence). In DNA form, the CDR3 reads TGTGCCAGCAGCTTGCGGGGTATGGCCTACAATGAGCAGTTCTTC. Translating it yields CASSLRGMAYNEQFF. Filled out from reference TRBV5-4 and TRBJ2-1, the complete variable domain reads ETGVTQSPTHLIKTRGQQVTLRCSSQSGHNTVSWYQQALGQGPQFIFQYYREEENGRGNFPPRFSGLQFPNYSSELNVNALELDDSALYLCASSLRGMAYNEQFFGPGTRLTVL.

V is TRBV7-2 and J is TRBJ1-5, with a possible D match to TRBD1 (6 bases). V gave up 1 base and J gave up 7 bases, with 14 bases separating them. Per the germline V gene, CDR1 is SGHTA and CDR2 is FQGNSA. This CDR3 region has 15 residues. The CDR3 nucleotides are TGTGCCAGCAGCTTAGGGGCAGGGGAGCGGCAGCCCCAGCATTTT. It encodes CASSLGAGERQPQHF.

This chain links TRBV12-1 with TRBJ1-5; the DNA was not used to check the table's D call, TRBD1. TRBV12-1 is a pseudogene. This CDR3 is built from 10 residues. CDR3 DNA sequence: TGTGCCAGCAGCCCGGGACAGGCTCATTTT. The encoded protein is CASSPGQAHF.

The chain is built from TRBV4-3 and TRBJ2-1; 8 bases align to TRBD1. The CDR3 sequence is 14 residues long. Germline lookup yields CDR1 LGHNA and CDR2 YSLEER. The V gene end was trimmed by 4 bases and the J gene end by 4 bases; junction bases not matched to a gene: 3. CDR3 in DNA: TGCGCCAGCAGCCTAAGACAGGGGTACAATGAGCAGTTCTTC. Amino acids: CASSLRQGYNEQFF.

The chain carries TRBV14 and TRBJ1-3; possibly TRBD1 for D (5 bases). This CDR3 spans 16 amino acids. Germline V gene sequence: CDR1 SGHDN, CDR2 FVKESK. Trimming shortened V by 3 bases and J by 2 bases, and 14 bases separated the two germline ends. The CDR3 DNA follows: TGTGCCAGCAGCCACGCTTCGGGGGGAACTGGAAACACCATATATTTT. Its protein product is CASSHASGGTGNTIYF.

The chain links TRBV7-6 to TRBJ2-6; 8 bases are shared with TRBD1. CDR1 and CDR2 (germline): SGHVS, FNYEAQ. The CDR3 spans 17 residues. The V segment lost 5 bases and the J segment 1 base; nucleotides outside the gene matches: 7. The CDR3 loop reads CASSPTGGFSGANVLTF. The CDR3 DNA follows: TGTGCCAGCAGCCCAACAGGGGGATTTTCTGGGGCCAACGTCCTGACTTTC.

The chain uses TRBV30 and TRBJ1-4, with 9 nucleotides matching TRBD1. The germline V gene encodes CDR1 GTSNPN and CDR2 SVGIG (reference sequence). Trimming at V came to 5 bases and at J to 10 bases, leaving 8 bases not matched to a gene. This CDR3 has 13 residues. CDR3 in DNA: TGTGCCTGGGGGACAGGGACCCTTGGAAAACTGTTTTTT. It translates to CAWGTGTLGKLFF. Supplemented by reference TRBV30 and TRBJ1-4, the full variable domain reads SQTIHQWPATLVQPVGSPLSLECTVEGTSNPNLYWYRQAAGRGLQLLFYSVGIGQISSEVPQNLSASRPQDRQFILSSKKLLLSDSGFYLCAWGTGTLGKLFFGSGTQLSVL.

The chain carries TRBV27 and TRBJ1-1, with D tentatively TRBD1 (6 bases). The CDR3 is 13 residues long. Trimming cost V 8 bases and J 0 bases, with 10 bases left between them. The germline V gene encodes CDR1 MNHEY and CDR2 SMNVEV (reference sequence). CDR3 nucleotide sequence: TGTGCCAGCCACAGGGCCATGAACACTGAAGCTTTCTTT. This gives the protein CASHRAMNTEAFF.

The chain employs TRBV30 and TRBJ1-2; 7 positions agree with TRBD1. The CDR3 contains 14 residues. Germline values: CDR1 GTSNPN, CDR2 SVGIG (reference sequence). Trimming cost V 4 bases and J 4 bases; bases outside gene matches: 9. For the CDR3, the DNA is TGTGCCTGGATGGGAAGGGGGCGCCTCTATGGCTACACCTTC. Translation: CAWMGRGRLYGYTF.

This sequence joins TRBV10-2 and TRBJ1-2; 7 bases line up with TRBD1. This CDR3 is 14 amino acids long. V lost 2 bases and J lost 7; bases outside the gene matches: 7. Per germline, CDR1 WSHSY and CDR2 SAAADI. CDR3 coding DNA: TGCGCCAGCAGTGAGCCCGCAGGGGGAGGTGGCTACACCTTC. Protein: CASSEPAGGGGYTF.

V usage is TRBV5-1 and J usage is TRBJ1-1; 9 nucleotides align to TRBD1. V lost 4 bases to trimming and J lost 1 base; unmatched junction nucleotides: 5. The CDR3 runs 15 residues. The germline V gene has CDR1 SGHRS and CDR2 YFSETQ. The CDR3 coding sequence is TGCGCCAGCAGCAAAAGGACAGGGGAGAACACTGAAGCTTTCTTT. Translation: CASSKRTGENTEAFF.

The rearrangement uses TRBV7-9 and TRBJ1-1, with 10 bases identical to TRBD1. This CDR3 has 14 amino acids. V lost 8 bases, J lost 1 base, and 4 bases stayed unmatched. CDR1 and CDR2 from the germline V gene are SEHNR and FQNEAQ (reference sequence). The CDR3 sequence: CASHGTGENTEAFF. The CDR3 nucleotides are TGTGCCAGCCACGGGACAGGGGAGAACACTGAAGCTTTCTTT.

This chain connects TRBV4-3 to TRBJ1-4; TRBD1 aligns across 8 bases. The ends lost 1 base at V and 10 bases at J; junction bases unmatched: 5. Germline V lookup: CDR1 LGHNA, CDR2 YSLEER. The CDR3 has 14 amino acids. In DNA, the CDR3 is TGCGCCAGCAGCCAAGGACAGGGGTGGGGAAAACTGTTTTTT. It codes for CASSQGQGWGKLFF.

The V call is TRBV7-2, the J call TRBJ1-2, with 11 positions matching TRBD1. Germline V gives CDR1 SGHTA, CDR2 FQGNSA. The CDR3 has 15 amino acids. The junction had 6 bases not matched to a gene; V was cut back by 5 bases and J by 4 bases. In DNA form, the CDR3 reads TGTGCCAGCAGCCTTGGACAGGGGGCGTTCTATGGCTACACCTTC. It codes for CASSLGQGAFYGYTF.

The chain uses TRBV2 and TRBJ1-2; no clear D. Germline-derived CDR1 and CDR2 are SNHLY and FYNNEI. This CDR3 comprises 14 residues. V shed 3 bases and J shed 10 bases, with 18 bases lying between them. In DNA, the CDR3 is TGTGCCAGCAGTGATTCGGGAAGCGATAGGGCCTACACCTTC. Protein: CASSDSGSDRAYTF.

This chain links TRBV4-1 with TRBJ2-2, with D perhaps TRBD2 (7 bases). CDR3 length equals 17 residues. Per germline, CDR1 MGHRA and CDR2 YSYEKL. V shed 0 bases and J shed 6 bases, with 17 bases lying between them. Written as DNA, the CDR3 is TGCGCCAGCAGCCAAGACCGGTGGGCGGGGGCCCCCGGGGAGCTGTTTTTT. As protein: CASSQDRWAGAPGELFF.

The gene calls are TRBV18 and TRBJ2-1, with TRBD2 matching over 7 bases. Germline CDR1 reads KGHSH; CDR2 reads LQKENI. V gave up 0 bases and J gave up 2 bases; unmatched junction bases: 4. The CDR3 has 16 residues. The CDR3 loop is CASSPPTGTTYNEQFF. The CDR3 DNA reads TGTGCCAGCTCACCACCTACCGGGACTACCTACAATGAGCAGTTCTTC.

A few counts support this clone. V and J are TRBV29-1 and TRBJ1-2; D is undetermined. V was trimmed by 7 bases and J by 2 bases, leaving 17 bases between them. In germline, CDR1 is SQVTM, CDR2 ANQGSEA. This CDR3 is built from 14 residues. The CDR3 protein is CSATLGTLNYGYTF. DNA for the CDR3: TGCAGCGCCACCTTGGGCACTCTAAACTATGGCTACACCTTC.

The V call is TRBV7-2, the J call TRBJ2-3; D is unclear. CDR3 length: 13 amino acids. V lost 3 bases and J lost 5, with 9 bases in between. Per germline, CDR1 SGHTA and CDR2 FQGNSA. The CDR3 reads CASSFGGVDTQYF. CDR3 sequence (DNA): TGTGCCAGCAGCTTCGGTGGTGTAGATACGCAGTATTTT.

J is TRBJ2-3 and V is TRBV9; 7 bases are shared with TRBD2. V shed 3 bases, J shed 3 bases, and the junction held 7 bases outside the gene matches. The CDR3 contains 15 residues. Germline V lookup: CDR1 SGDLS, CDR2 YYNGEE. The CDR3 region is CASSATSVRTDTQYF. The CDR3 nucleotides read TGTGCCAGCAGCGCTACTAGCGTAAGAACAGATACGCAGTATTTT.

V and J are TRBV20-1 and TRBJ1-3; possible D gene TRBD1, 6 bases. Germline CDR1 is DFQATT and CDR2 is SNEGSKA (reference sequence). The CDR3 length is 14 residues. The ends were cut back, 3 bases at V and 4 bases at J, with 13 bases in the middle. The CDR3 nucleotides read TGCAGTGCTAGTAGGGGGTCCTCGGGAAACACCATATATTTT. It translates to CSASRGSSGNTIYF.

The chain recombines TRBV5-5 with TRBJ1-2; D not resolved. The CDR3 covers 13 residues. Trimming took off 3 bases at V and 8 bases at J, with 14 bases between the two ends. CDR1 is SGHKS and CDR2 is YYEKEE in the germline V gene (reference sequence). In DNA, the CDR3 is TGTGCCAGCAGCTCCGCGGGATCTGAGGGCTACACCTTC. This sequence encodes CASSSAGSEGYTF.

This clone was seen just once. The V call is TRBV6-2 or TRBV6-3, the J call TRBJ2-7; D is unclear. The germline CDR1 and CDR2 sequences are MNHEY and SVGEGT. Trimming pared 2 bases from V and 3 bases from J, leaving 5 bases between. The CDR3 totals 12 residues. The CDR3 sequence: CASSYPGYEQYF. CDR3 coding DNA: TGTGCCAGCAGTTACCCGGGCTACGAGCAGTACTTC.